Listed below are T cell receptor beta chains from one sample, sequenced in a study of cytomegalovirus exposure and HLA in healthy donors. Generated by immunoSEQ multiplex PCR, the TCRdb table keeps only in-frame clones and is missing some. The sample contains about 150,000 clones, around 9.7% of which appear only once. Sequencing was carried out using PBMCs. The origin of the receptors is a man over 45 in good health and CMV-seronegative. CDR3s include the opening cysteine and the closing phenylalanine or tryptophan. Each record gives: D gene, J gene, V gene, clone size, CDR3 DNA, CDR3 protein. D genes are given only for firm matches. The size entry is marked missing in some rows and otherwise reads once, few, many or a size class.

TRBD2	TRBJ2-7	TRBV5-1	-	TGCGCCAGCAGCTTTACCGGGACTAGCGGGGGGGGGTACGAGCAGTACTTC	CASSFTGTSGGGYEQYF
TRBD2	TRBJ2-4	TRBV2	-	TGTGCCACCACGGCCGGGGGGACCAAAAACATTCAGTACTTC	CATTAGGTKNIQYF
-	TRBJ1-2	TRBV25-1	-	TGTGCCAGTACTTCGACGGGCTATGGCTACACCTTC	CASTSTGYGYTF
TRBD1	TRBJ2-7	TRBV9	once	TGTGCCAGCAGCCCGAGGGACAGACCCTTGGAAGGAGAGCAGTACTTC	CASSPRDRPLEGEQYF
-	TRBJ1-3	TRBV30	-	TGTGCCGGAGCAAGGGGCGGTTCTGGAAACACCATATATTTT	CAGARGGSGNTIYF
-	TRBJ1-6	TRBV30	few	TGTGCCTCGCAGCAAGCGTGGGAGGATTCACCCCTCCACTTT	CASQQAWEDSPLHF
-	TRBJ2-1	TRBV2	few	TGTGCCAGCAGCTCGACAGTACGTGGTGAGCAGTTCTTC	CASSSTVRGEQFF
TRBD2	TRBJ2-7	TRBV30	few	TGTGCCGGGCGGGGGGCGCCTTCCTACGAGCAGTACTTC	CAGRGAPSYEQYF
TRBD1	TRBJ1-5	TRBV9	once	TGTGCCAGCAGCGAGGGGACAGGGAACAATCAGCCCCAGCATTTT	CASSEGTGNNQPQHF
-	TRBJ2-7	TRBV7-9	few	TGTGCCAGCAACCAGGGCTCCTACGAGCAGTACTTC	CASNQGSYEQYF
TRBD2	TRBJ2-7	TRBV28	-	TGTGCCAGCAGTTTCCTAGCGGGAGGTTCCGACGAGCAGTACTTC	CASSFLAGGSDEQYF
-	TRBJ1-4	TRBV19	-	TGTGCCAGTAGCCGGACATTAGTCGAAAAACTGTTTTTT	CASSRTLVEKLFF
TRBD2	TRBJ2-2	TRBV9	-	TGTGCCAGCAGCGTAGGACTAGCGGGAATGTCCGGGGAGCTGTTTTTT	CASSVGLAGMSGELFF
TRBD1	TRBJ2-7	TRBV7-7	-	TGTGCCAGCAGCTTAGAGGAAGGGGGCGGAGGCCACGAGCAGTACTTC	CASSLEEGGGGHEQYF
-	TRBJ2-7	TRBV5-6	-	TGTGCCAGCAGCGCGGTGCTAGGGGGTGCCCCCTACGAGCAGTACTTC	CASSAVLGGAPYEQYF
-	TRBJ1-2	TRBV6-5	-	TGTGCCAGCGGGGCGGACAGACCTTCTAACTATGGCTACACCTTC	CASGADRPSNYGYTF
-	TRBJ2-1	TRBV7-9	-	TGTGCCAGCAGCTCCTCTACCTACAATGAGCAGTTCTTC	CASSSSTYNEQFF
TRBD2	TRBJ2-3	TRBV19	few	TGTGCCAGTAGTATAGGGACTAGCGGGGGGCGCACAGATACGCAGTATTTT	CASSIGTSGGRTDTQYF
TRBD2	TRBJ2-7	TRBV6-1	-	TGTGCCAGCATTCAGCGGGGTTCCTACGAGCAGTACTTC	CASIQRGSYEQYF
-	TRBJ2-1	TRBV7-7	-	TGTGCCAGCAGCCGGGGGAGGGGGGAGCAGTTCTTC	CASSRGRGEQFF
TRBD2	TRBJ2-1	TRBV5-1	few	TGCGCCAGCACCTTCCGTCAGGCTAGCGGGAGGGGAAATGAGCAGTTCTTC	CASTFRQASGRGNEQFF
-	TRBJ1-1	TRBV28	-	TGTGCCAGCAGTCCGCATCAACAGGGTGTGGACACTGAAGCTTTCTTT	CASSPHQQGVDTEAFF
-	TRBJ2-5	TRBV4-1	-	TGCGCCAGCAGCCAAGCAGGGTTTAGTGGAGAGACCCAGTACTTC	CASSQAGFSGETQYF
TRBD1	TRBJ1-1	TRBV29-1	-	TGCAGCGTCTTGACAGGGATGAACACTGAAGCTTTCTTT	CSVLTGMNTEAFF
TRBD1	TRBJ2-7	TRBV30	-	TGTGCCTGGGACAGGGGTTCCTACGAGCAGTACTTC	CAWDRGSYEQYF
-	TRBJ1-4	TRBV6-5	few	TGTGCCAGCACCAATAGCGGCACGGGTCAACTGTTTTTT	CASTNSGTGQLFF
-	TRBJ2-3	TRBV30	few	TGTGCCTATGAGGGGGAGCGCAGGAATACGCAGTATTTT	CAYEGERRNTQYF
TRBD1	TRBJ1-1	TRBV2	-	TGTGCCAGCACCCTAGACAGGGCGAACACTGAAGCTTTCTTT	CASTLDRANTEAFF